This entry describes one T cell receptor (beta chain). This record comes from a study of control samples from healthy donors and cancer patients. Measured with immunoSEQ multiplex PCR; TCRdb has only the in-frame clones, and not every one. The profile shows 50,000 to 70,000 clones, 88% of them singletons. Trimming took 3 bases from V and 5 from J, leaving 14 bases between them. The CDR3 consists of 15 residues. The V gene's germline CDR1 is SGHTA and CDR2 FQGNSA. Sequencing used blood. The receptor's source is a man over 45 in good health. The chain employs TRBV7-2 and TRBJ2-1; the D gene could be TRBD1 or TRBD2 (5 bases each). The CDR3 DNA follows: TGTGCCAGCAGCTTCCCGCGGGCAGGGAACAATGAGCAGTTCTTC. Translated: CASSFPRAGNNEQFF.